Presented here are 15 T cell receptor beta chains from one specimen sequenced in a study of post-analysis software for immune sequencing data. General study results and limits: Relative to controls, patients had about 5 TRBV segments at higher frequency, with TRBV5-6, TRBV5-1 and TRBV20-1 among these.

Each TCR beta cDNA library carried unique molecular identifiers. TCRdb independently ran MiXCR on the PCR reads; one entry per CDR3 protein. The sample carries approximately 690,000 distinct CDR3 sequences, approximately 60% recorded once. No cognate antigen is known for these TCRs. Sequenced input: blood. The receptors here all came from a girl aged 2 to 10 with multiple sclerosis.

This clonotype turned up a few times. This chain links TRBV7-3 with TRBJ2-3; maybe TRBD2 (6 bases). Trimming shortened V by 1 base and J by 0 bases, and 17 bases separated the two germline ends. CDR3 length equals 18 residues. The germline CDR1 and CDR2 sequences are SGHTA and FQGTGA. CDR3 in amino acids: CASSLKPRTTHSTDTQYF. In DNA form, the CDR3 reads TGTGCCAGCAGCTTAAAACCTCGGACTACCCATAGCACAGATACGCAGTATTTT.

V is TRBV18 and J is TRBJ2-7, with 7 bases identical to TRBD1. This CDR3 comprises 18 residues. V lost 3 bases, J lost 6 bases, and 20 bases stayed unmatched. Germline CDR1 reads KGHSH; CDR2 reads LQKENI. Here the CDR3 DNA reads TGTGCCAGCTCACCGGAGTCGAACAGGGGTGCAGTCCTACGCGAGCAGTACTTC. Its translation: CASSPESNRGAVLREQYF.

The CDR3 loop reads CASREGDRKNEQFF. The CDR3 DNA follows: TGCGCCAGCAGAGAAGGGGACAGAAAAAATGAGCAGTTCTTC. V usage is TRBV10-1 and J usage is TRBJ2-1, with TRBD1 matching over 7 bases. The ends lost 6 bases at V and 7 bases at J; junction bases unmatched: 9. The length of the CDR3 is 14 residues. Germline V gives CDR1 WNHNN, CDR2 SYGVQD (reference sequence).

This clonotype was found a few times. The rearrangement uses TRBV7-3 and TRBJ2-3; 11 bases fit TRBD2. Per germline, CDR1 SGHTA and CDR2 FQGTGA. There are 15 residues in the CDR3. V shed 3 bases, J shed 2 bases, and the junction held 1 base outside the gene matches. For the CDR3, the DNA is TGTGCCAGCAGCTTGACTAGCGGGGACACAGATACGCAGTATTTT. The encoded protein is CASSLTSGDTDTQYF.

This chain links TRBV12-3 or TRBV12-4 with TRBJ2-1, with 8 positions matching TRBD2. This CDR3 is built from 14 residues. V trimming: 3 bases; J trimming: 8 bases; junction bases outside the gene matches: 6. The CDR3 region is CASSFNGGADEQFF. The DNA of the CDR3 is TGTGCCAGCAGTTTCAACGGGGGGGCGGATGAGCAGTTCTTC.

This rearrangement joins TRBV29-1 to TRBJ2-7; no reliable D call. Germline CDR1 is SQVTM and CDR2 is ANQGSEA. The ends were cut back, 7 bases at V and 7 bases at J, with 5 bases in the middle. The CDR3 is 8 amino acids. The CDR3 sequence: CSAREQYF. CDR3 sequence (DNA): TGCAGCGCAAGAGAGCAGTACTTC.

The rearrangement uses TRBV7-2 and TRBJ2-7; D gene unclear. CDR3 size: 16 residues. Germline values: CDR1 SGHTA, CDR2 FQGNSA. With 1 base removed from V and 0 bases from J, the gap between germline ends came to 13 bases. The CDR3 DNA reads TGTGCCAGCAGCTTAGTCTTCACGCAGAGCTCCTACGAGCAGTACTTC. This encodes CASSLVFTQSSYEQYF.

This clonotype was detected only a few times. The CDR3 DNA follows: TGCAGTGCTAGAGAGGAGCAGGGTACTAAAAACATTCAGTACTTC. This gives the protein CSAREEQGTKNIQYF. The V call is TRBV20-1, the J call TRBJ2-4; the D gene is possibly TRBD1 (5 bases). Germline loops: CDR1 DFQATT, CDR2 SNEGSKA (reference sequence). The V end was cut by 0 bases, the J end by 4 bases, with 13 bases between. This CDR3 contains 15 residues.

The CDR3: CASSLEGRRTQYF. CDR3 DNA sequence: TGTGCCAGCAGCTTAGAAGGCCGTCGTACGCAGTATTTT. The V call is TRBV7-2, the J call TRBJ2-3; D unresolved. Between the trimmed V and J ends, which lost 1 base and 8 bases, there was a span of 10 bases. This CDR3 is 13 amino acids long. CDR1 and CDR2 from the germline V gene are SGHTA and FQGNSA.

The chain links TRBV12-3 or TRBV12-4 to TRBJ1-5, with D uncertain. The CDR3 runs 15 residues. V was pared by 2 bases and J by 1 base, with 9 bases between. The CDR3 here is CASSLQNLSNQPQHF. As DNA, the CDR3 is TGTGCCAGCAGTTTACAAAACCTGAGCAATCAGCCCCAGCATTTT.

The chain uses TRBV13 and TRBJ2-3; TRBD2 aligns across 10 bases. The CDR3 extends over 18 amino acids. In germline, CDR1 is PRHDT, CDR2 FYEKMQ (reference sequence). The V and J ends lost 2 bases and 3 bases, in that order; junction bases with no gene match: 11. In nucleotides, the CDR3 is TGTGCCAGCAGCTTAAAAGCGGGAGGGCCTTCAGAGACAGATACGCAGTATTTT. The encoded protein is CASSLKAGGPSETDTQYF.

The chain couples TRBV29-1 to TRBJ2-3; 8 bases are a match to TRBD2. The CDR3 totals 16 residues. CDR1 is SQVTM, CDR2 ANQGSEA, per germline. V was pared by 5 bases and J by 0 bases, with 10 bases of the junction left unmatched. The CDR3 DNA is TGCAGCGTTCCGGAGACTAGCGACTCTAGCACAGATACGCAGTATTTT. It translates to CSVPETSDSSTDTQYF.

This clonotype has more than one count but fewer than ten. CDR3 nucleotides: TGTGCCAGCAGCTTAACTCGAGAGGGTACGCAGTATTTT. This translates into CASSLTREGTQYF. The genes are TRBV7-2 and TRBJ2-3; the D gene is possibly TRBD2 (5 bases). Trimming took off 2 bases at V and 8 bases at J, with 11 bases between the two ends. This CDR3 spans 13 amino acids. The germline gives CDR1 SGHTA, CDR2 FQGNSA.

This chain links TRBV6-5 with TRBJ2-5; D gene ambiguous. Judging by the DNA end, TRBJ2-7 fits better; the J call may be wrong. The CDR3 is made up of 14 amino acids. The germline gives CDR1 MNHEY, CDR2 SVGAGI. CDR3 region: CASSQTPSSYEQYF. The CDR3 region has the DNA TGTGCCAGCAGTCAGACGCCTTCCTCCTACGAGCAGTACTTC.

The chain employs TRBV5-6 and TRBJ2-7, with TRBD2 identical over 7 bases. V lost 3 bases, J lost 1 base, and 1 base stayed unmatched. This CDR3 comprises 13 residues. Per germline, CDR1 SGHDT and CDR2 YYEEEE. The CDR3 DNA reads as TGTGCCAGCAGCTCACTAGCGTCCTACGAGCAGTACTTC. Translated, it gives CASSSLASYEQYF. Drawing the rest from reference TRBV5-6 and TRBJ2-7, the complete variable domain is DAGVTQSPTHLIKTRGQQVTLRCSPKSGHDTVSWYQQALGQGPQFIFQYYEEEERQRGNFPDRFSGHQFPNYSSELNVNALLLGDSALYLCASSSLASYEQYFGPGTRLTVT.